This is a list of T cell receptor beta chains from one sample in a study of T cell responses to AZD1222 COVID-19 vaccine. Some clones are missing from TCRdb's copy, which holds only in-frame ones; the method was immunoSEQ multiplex PCR. The sample carries tens of thousands of clones, about 90% recorded once. Sequencing used peripheral blood, obtained 28 days after the second dose of the MenACWY control vaccine. These receptors came from an adult who received the MenACWY meningococcal vaccine as a control. Both conserved end residues are part of each CDR3. Fields, in order: clone size, V gene, D gene, J gene, CDR3 DNA, CDR3 protein. D genes are given only for firm matches. A clone size is listed for some rows: how often the clone was seen (once, few, many), or a class if it is expanded.

.	TRBV28	.	TRBJ1-5	TGTGCCAGCAGTTCCCAGGACAGAGCCTGGTTGGCCCAGCATTTT	CASSSQDRAWLAQHF
once	TRBV9	TRBD1	TRBJ2-2	TGTGCCAGCAGCGCGGGGACAGGTACGGCCACCGGGGAGCTGTTTTTT	CASSAGTGTATGELFF
.	TRBV6-5	.	TRBJ2-2	TGTGCCAGCAAGAAGAGGAACACCGGGGAGCTGTTTTTT	CASKKRNTGELFF
.	TRBV11-2	.	TRBJ2-7	TGTGCCAGCAGCATGGGACCTTCCAACTACGAGCAGTACTTC	CASSMGPSNYEQYF
.	TRBV2	.	TRBJ2-1	TGTGCCAGCAGCGCTGACTACCTCAATGAGCAGTTCTTC	CASSADYLNEQFF
.	TRBV7-3	TRBD2	TRBJ2-6	TGTGCCAGCAGCTTACAAGCGGGAAGTACTGGGGCCAACGTCCTGACTTTC	CASSLQAGSTGANVLTF
.	TRBV7-9	.	TRBJ1-5	TGTGCCAGCAGCGGAGGAGGGAGCAATCAGCCCCAGCATTTT	CASSGGGSNQPQHF
.	TRBV6-5	.	TRBJ2-1	TGTGCCAGCCGAACTCGGGCGGAGCGCAATGAGCAGTTCTTC	CASRTRAERNEQFF
.	TRBV27	.	TRBJ1-1	TGTGCCAGCAGTTCCTTCAGGGACTACACTGAAGCTTTCTTT	CASSSFRDYTEAFF
.	TRBV1	.	TRBJ1-2	TGCACCAGCAGCCCCCACAGTCAGCGGCCCGGCTACACCTTC	CTSSPHSQRPGYTF
.	TRBV6-1	.	TRBJ2-2	TGTGCCAGCAGTGAAGACACCGGGGAGCTGTTTTTT	CASSEDTGELFF
.	TRBV5-1	.	TRBJ1-1	TGCGCCAGCAGCGCCCAGCCGAACACTGAAGCTTTCTTT	CASSAQPNTEAFF
.	TRBV5-6	TRBD2	TRBJ2-1	TGTGCCAGCAGCTTTTACCTAGCGGGAGCGGAGCAGTTCTTC	CASSFYLAGAEQFF